This is a list of T cell receptor beta chains from one sample in a study of blood T cells in healthy people across ages. Each CDR3 protein is one row after TCRdb ran MiXCR on the 5' RACE reads. The sample includes roughly 700,000 distinct CDR3 sequences, over 45% of them seen just once. The source material was blood. These receptors came from a woman aged 60-75 years in good health. CDR3s include the opening cysteine and the closing phenylalanine or tryptophan. Fields, in order: clone size, J gene, D gene, V gene, CDR3 protein, CDR3 DNA. A D gene is named only where the DNA matches it firmly. Not all rows give a size; the values are once, few, many and, for expanded clones, a class.

. TRBJ2-7 . TRBV6-1 CASKSTGTSYEQYF TGTGCCAGCAAATCCACAGGGACGTCCTACGAGCAGTACTTC
few TRBJ2-7 TRBD2 TRBV6-6 CASSYPQAGASYEQYF TGTGCCAGCAGTTACCCCCAAGCGGGAGCCTCCTACGAGCAGTACTTC
once TRBJ2-1 . TRBV5-6 CASSLSPLEQFF TGTGCCAGCAGCTTGTCCCCTCTTGAGCAGTTCTTC
. TRBJ2-1 . TRBV20-1 CSADPRSRSSYNEQFF TGCAGTGCTGACCCTAGGTCCAGGAGCTCCTACAATGAGCAGTTCTTC
few TRBJ2-3 . TRBV27 CASSFQFADTQYF TGTGCCAGCAGTTTTCAATTCGCAGATACGCAGTATTTT
. TRBJ2-7 TRBD2 TRBV20-1 CSARDSAGAFYNEQYF TGCAGTGCTAGAGATTCAGCGGGAGCGTTCTACAATGAGCAGTACTTC
. TRBJ1-2 . TRBV20-1 CSAREADKNYGYTF TGCAGTGCTAGAGAGGCAGATAAAAACTATGGCTACACCTTC
. TRBJ1-5 . TRBV9 CASSVDPLGRPQHF TGTGCCAGCAGCGTGGACCCTTTAGGGCGGCCCCAGCATTTT
. TRBJ2-5 TRBD2 TRBV9 CASSVAGGPPLQETQYF TGTGCCAGCAGCGTAGCGGGAGGGCCGCCCTTGCAAGAGACCCAGTACTTC
few TRBJ2-5 . TRBV5-1 CASRNGAQETQYF TGCGCCAGCAGAAACGGGGCCCAAGAGACCCAGTACTTC
many TRBJ2-7 TRBD2 TRBV11-2 CASSATSGVRYEQYF TGTGCCAGCAGCGCGACTAGCGGGGTGAGGTACGAGCAGTACTTC
. TRBJ1-1 TRBD1 TRBV4-1 CASSQRWTGGMNTEAFF TGCGCCAGCAGCCAACGCTGGACAGGTGGAATGAACACTGAAGCTTTCTTT
few TRBJ1-6 . TRBV7-9 CASSFARNNSPLHF TGTGCCAGCAGCTTTGCGCGGAATAATTCACCCCTCCACTTT
. TRBJ2-6 TRBD1 TRBV7-2 CASSFGPGQGTGANVLTF TGTGCCAGCAGCTTCGGACCGGGACAGGGGACTGGGGCCAACGTCCTGACTTTC
. TRBJ2-7 TRBD1 TRBV7-8 CASSLSTGKYEQYF TGTGCCAGCAGCTTATCGACAGGGAAGTACGAGCAGTACTTC
few TRBJ2-5 . TRBV28 CASSPLTETQYF TGTGCCAGCAGTCCCCTGACGGAGACCCAGTACTTC
. TRBJ2-1 . TRBV20-1 CSARAVGGRVNEQFF TGCAGTGCTAGAGCGGTTGGGGGGCGGGTAAATGAGCAGTTCTTC
few TRBJ2-7 TRBD1 TRBV7-8 CASSSDRESLEQYF TGTGCCAGCAGCTCCGACAGGGAATCCCTCGAGCAGTACTTC
. TRBJ2-1 . TRBV30 CAWNRFSYNEQFF TGTGCCTGGAATAGGTTCTCCTACAATGAGCAGTTCTTC
. TRBJ1-2 . TRBV20-1 CSAQMNYGYTF TGCAGTGCCCAGATGAACTATGGCTACACCTTC
. TRBJ1-1 . TRBV13 CASSPSGTSEAFF TGTGCCAGCAGCCCCTCCGGGACCTCCGAAGCTTTCTTT
few TRBJ1-6 . TRBV11-2 CASSLISDAPYSPLHF TGTGCCAGCAGCTTAATTTCGGACGCACCTTACTCACCCCTCCACTTT
. TRBJ2-1 . TRBV5-1 CASGSRQYYNEQFF TGCGCCAGCGGTAGTAGACAGTACTACAATGAGCAGTTCTTC
few TRBJ1-1 . TRBV10-3 CATGRQNTEAFF TGTGCCACTGGCCGACAAAACACTGAAGCTTTCTTT
few TRBJ2-7 . TRBV7-9 CASHNAYNEQYF TGTGCCAGCCACAACGCCTACAATGAGCAGTACTTC
. TRBJ2-7 TRBD2 TRBV5-1 CASSLGTSGLRALYEQYF TGCGCTAGCAGCCTAGGGACTAGCGGGCTTAGGGCCCTCTACGAGCAGTACTTC